By frequency in the sample, the clone carrying this T cell receptor (beta chain) is medium-sized. The antigen remains undetermined. All TCR cDNA molecules were individually tagged with a unique molecular identifier. From the 5' RACE reads, TCRdb called clonotypes with MiXCR, one entry per CDR3 protein. The table lists over 7,000 distinct CDR3 sequences, about 7% of them singletons, with around 8.1% in the top ten. This specimen belongs to a study of spatial heterogeneity in lung cancer. Findings and limits, study-wide: In tumors, expanded intratumoral alpha and beta TCR counts tracked mutation counts.

The V gene lost 0 bases and the J gene lost 7 bases, with 11 bases spanning the gap. This CDR3 spans 14 amino acids. The V gene's germline CDR1 is SGHTS and CDR2 YDEGEE. Time point noted: sample taken at primary tumor resection. The sequence was collected from a male donor with early-stage non-small cell lung cancer. The sequencing here drew on lung tumor tissue, taken at surgery. The chain carries TRBV5-8 and TRBJ2-1; D may be TRBD2 (5 bases). DNA of the CDR3: TGTGCCAGCAGCTTGGGGTTTGGAGGAAATGAGCAGTTCTTC. Translating gives CASSLGFGGNEQFF.